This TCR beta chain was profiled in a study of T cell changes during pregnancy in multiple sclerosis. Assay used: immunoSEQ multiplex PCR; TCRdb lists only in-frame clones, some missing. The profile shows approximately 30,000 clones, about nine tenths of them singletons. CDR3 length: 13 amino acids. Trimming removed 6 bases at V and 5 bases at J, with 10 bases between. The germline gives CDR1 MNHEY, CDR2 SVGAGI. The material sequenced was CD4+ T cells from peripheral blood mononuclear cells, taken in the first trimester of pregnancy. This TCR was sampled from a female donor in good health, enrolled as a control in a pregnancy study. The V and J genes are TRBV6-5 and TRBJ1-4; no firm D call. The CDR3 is CASRRQRNEKLFF. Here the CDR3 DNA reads TGTGCCAGCAGGCGTCAGAGGAATGAAAAACTGTTTTTT.